The present entry profiles one TCR beta chain with its context. Participants spanned ages about 18 to 90 years and resided in about 24 US areas. Within the 2 weeks before study entry, each person in the exposed group met a COVID-19 case. The source of the sample is a study of blood T cell repertoires in COVID-19. V lost 5 bases and J lost 6; bases outside the gene matches: 7. Per the germline V gene, CDR1 is SQVTM and CDR2 is ANQGSEA. The CDR3 is made up of 13 amino acids. Authors' analysis steps: Scientists estimated how many nucleated cells there were by amplifying reference gene primers. The method was immunoSEQ multiplex PCR; TCRdb's version includes in-frame clones alone and lacks a portion of them. V and J calls and clone size are those listed in that table; D and trimming were worked out from the DNA. The sample has approximately 300,000 clones, approximately 91% seen once; the top ten hold roughly 3.9%.

The sequence was collected from a woman under 40 who had been exposed to COVID-19. The J gene is TRBJ1-5, the V gene TRBV29-1; 7 nucleotides match TRBD1. Material: PBMCs or T cells enriched from blood (not recorded which). The CDR3 protein is CSVYTGAGQPQHF. CDR3 nucleotide sequence: TGCAGCGTTTATACAGGGGCGGGTCAGCCCCAGCATTTT.